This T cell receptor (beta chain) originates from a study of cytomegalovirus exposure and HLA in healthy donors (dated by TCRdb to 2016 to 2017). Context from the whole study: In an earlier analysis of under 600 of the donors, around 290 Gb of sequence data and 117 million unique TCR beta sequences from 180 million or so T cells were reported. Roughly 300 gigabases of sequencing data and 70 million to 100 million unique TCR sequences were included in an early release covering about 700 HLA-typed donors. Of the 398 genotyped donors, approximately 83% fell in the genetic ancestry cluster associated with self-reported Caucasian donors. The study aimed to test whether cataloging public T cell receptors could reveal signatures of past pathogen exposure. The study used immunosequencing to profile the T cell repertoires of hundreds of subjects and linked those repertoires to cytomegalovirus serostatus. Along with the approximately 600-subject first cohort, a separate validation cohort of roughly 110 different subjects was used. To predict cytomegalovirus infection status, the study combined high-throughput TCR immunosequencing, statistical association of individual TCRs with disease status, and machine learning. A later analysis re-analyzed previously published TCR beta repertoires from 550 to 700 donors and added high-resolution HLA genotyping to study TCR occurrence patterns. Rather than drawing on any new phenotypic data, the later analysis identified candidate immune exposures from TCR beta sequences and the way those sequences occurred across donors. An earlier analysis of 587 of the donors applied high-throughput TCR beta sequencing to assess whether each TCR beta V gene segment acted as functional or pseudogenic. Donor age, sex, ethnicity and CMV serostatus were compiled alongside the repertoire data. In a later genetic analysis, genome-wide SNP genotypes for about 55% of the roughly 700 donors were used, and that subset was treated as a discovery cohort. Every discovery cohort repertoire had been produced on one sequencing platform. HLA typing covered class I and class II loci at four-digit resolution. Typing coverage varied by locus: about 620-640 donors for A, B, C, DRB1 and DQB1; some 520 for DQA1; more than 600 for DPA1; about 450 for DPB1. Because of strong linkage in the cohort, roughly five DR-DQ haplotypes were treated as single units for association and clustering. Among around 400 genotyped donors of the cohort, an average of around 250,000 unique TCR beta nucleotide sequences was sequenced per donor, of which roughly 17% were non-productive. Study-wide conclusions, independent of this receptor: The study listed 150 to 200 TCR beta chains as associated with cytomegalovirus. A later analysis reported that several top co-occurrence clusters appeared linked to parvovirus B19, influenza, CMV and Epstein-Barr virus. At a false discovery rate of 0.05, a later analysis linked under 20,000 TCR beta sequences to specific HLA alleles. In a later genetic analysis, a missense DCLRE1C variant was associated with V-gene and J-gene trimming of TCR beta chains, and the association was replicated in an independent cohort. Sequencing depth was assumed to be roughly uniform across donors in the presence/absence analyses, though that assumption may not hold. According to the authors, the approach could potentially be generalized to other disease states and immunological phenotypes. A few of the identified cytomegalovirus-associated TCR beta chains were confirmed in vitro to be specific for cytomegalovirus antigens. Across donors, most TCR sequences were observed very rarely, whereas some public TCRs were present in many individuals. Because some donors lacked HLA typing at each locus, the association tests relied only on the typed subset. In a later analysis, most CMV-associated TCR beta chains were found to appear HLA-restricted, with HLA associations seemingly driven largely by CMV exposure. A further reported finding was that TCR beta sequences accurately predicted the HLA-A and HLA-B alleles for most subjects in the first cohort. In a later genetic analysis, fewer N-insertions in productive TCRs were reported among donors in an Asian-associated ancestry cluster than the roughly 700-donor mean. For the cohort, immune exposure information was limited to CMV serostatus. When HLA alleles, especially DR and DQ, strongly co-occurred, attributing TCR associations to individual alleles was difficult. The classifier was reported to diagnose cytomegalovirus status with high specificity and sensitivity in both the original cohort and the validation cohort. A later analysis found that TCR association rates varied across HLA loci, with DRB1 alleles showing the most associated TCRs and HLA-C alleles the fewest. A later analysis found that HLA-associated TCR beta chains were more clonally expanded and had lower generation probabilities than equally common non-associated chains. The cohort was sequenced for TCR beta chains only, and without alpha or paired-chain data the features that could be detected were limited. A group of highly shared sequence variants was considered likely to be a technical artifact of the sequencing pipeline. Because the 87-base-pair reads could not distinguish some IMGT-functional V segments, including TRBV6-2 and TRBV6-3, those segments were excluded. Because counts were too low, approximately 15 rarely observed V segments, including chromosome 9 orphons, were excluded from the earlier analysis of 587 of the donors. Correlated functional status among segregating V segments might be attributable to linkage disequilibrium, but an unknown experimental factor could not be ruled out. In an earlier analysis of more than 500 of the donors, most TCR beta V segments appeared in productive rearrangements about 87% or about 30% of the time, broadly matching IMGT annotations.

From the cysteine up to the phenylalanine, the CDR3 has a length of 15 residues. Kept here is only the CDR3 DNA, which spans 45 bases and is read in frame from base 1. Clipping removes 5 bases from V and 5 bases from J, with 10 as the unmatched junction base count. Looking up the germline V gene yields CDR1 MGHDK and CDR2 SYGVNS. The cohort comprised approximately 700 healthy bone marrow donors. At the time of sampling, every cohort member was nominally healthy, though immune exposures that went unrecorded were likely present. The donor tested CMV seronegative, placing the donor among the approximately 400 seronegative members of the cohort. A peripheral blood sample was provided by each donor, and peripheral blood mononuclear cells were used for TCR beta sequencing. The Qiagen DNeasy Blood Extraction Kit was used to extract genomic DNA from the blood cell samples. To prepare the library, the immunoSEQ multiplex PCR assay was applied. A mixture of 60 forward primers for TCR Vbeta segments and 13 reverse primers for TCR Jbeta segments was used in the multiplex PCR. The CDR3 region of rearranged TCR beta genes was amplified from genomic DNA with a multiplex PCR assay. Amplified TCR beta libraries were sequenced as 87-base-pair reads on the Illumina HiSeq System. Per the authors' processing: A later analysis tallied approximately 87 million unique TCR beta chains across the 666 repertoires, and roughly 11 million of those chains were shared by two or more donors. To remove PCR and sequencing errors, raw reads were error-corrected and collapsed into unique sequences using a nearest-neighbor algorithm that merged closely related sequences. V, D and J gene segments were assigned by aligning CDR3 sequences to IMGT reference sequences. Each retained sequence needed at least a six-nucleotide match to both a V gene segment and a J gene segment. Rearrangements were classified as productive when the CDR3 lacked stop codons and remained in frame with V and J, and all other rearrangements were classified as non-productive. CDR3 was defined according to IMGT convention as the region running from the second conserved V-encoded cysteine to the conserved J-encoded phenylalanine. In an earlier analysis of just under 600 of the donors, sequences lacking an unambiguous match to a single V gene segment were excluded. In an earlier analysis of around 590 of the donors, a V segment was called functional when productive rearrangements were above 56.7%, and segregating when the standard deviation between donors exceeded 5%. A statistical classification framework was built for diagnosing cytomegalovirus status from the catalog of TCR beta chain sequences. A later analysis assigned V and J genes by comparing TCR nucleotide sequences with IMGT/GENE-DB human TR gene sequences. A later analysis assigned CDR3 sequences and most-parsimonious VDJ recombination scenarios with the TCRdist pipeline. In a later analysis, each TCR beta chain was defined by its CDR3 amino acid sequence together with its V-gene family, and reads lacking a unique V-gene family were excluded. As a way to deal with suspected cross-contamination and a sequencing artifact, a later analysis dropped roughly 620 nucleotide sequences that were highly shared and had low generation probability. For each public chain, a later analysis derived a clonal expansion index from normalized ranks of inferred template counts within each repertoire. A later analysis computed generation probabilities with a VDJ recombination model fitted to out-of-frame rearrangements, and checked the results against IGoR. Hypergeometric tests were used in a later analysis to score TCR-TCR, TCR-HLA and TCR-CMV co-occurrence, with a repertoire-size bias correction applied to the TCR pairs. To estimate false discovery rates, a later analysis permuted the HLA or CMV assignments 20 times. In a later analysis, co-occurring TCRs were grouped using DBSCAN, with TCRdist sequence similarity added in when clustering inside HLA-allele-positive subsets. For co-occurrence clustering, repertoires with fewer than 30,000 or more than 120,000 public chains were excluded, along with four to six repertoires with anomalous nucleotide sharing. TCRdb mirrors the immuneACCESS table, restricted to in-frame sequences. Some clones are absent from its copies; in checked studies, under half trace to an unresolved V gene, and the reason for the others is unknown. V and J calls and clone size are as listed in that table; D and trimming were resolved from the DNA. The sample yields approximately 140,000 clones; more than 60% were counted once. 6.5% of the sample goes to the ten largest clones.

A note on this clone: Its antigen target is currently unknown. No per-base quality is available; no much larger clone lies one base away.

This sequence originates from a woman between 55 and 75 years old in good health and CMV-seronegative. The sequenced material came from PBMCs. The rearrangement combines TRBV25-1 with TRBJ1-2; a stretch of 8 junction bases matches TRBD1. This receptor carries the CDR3 CASSKPTGGGYGYTF. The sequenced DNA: TGTGCCAGCAGTAAGCCCACAGGGGGTGGATATGGCTACACCTTC.